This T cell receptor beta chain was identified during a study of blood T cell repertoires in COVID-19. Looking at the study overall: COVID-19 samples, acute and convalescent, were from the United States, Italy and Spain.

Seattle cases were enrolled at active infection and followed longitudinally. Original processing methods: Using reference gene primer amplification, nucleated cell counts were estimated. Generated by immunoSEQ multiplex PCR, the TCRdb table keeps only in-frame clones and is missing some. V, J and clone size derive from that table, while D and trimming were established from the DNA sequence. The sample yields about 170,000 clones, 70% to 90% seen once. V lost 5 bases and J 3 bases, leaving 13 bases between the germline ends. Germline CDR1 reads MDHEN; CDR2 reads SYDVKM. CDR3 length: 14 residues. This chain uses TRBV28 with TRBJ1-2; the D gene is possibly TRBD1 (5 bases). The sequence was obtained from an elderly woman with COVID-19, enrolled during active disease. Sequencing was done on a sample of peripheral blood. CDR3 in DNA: TGTGCCAGCAGTCCTCCAGGGCTCTACTATGGCTACACCTTC. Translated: CASSPPGLYYGYTF.